The 15 T cell receptor beta chains in this list originate from one sample, sequenced in a study of response to subunit inactivated influenza vaccine. From the RT-PCR reads, TCRdb called clonotypes with MiXCR, one entry per CDR3 protein. The top ten clones hold approximately 12% of a sample with 610,000 or so distinct CDR3 sequences, 14% of them seen once. The sample here was PBMCs from blood, taken about 13 days after vaccination. These receptors were taken from a man aged 50 or older who received an inactivated influenza vaccine.

This clonotype was counted a few times. J is TRBJ1-2 and V is TRBV20-1, with 7 nucleotides matching TRBD1. With V trimmed by 5 bases and J by 7 bases, 7 bases remained unmatched. The CDR3 runs to 12 residues. Germline CDR1 reads DFQATT; CDR2 reads SNEGSKA (reference sequence). The CDR3 nucleotides read TGCAGTGCTGAGCAGGGGGAAAGTGGCTACACCTTC. Protein sequence: CSAEQGESGYTF.

The chain carries TRBV28 and TRBJ2-1; 10 bases line up with TRBD2. The germline gives CDR1 MDHEN, CDR2 SYDVKM. V was clipped by 6 bases and J by 4 bases; unmatched bases: 3. This CDR3 comprises 14 residues. CDR3 in amino acids: CASRPAGGYNEQFF. In DNA form, the CDR3 reads TGTGCCAGCAGGCCAGCGGGGGGGTACAATGAGCAGTTCTTC.

This chain links TRBV11-3 with TRBJ2-2; D unresolved. The length of the CDR3 is 16 residues. Per the germline V gene, CDR1 is SGHNT and CDR2 is YENEEA. V was pared by 5 bases and J by 2 bases, with 15 bases between. The CDR3 here is CASSPTDQPNTGELFF. The CDR3 nucleotides are TGTGCCAGCAGCCCTACGGACCAACCTAACACCGGGGAGCTGTTTTTT.

There are a few counts of this clonotype. The rearrangement joins TRBV3-1 to TRBJ2-3, with TRBD1 identical over 11 bases. The CDR3 has 18 residues. With 1 base clipped from V and 4 bases from J, the junction kept 10 bases outside the gene matches. Per germline, CDR1 LGHDT and CDR2 YNNKEL (reference sequence). This CDR3 reads CASSQVWTGGGKSDTQYF. DNA of the CDR3: TGTGCCAGCAGCCAAGTGTGGACAGGGGGCGGAAAATCAGATACGCAGTATTTT.

This clonotype turned up a few times. This chain connects TRBV15 to TRBJ2-5; D might be TRBD1 (5 bases). This CDR3 is 14 amino acids long. The V gene lost 1 base and the J gene lost 7 bases, with 13 bases spanning the gap. Per the germline V gene, CDR1 is LNHNV and CDR2 is YYDKDF (reference sequence). CDR3 sequence: CATSRVQGSGTQYF. The CDR3 nucleotides read TGTGCCACCAGCAGAGTTCAGGGTTCGGGGACCCAGTACTTC.

V is TRBV7-2 and J is TRBJ2-7; D unresolved. The CDR3 length is 15 residues. Trimming shortened V by 2 bases and J by 3 bases, and 14 bases separated the two germline ends. The germline V gene encodes CDR1 SGHTA and CDR2 FQGNSA. CDR3 region: CASSLSGIGGYEQYF. The DNA for the CDR3 is TGTGCCAGCAGCTTATCTGGGATCGGCGGCTACGAGCAGTACTTC.

This clonotype was detected only a few times. This chain uses TRBV3-1 with TRBJ2-7; the match to TRBD2 covers 8 bases. The CDR3 contains 17 residues. Trimming cost V 1 base and J 0 bases; bases outside gene matches: 8. CDR1 is LGHDT, CDR2 YNNKEL, per germline (reference sequence). The CDR3 reads CASSQASSGTSSYEQYF. For the CDR3, the DNA is TGTGCCAGCAGCCAAGCAAGTAGCGGGACAAGCTCCTACGAGCAGTACTTC.

This clonotype was recorded a few times. A much larger clone differs from this one at a single base, so this may be a read error. The conserved phenylalanine or tryptophan normally closing the CDR3 is absent here, so this likely arose from a read error. The chain uses TRBV7-9 and TRBJ1-6, with D maybe TRBD1 (6 bases). The V gene lost 1 base and the J gene lost 6 bases, with 10 bases spanning the gap. Germline-derived CDR1 and CDR2 are SEHNR and FQNEAQ (reference sequence). The CDR3 runs 15 residues. In DNA, the CDR3 is TGTGCCAGCAGCTTAGACACAGGGCCTAATTCACCCCTCCACGTT. Translating it yields CASSLDTGPNSPLHV.

This sequence joins TRBV6-1 and TRBJ2-5, with a possible D match to TRBD2 (5 bases). Germline V gives CDR1 MNHNS, CDR2 SASEGT. V gave up 6 bases and J gave up 4 bases, with 15 bases separating them. This CDR3 region has 14 residues. CDR3: CASSQTTSGETQYF. DNA of the CDR3: TGTGCCAGCAGCCAAACCACTAGTGGAGAGACCCAGTACTTC.

The V call is TRBV20-1, the J call TRBJ1-6; tentative D call: TRBD1 (5 bases). The germline V and J ends were trimmed by 4 bases and 5 bases, with 9 bases remaining between them. This CDR3 contains 13 residues. Germline V gene data show CDR1 as DFQATT and CDR2 as SNEGSKA (reference sequence). The CDR3 region is CSATDSNNSPLHF. In nucleotides, the CDR3 is TGCAGTGCTACCGACAGCAATAATTCACCCCTCCACTTT.

The table lists this clonotype with many counts. This chain links TRBV5-5 with TRBJ2-7; 8 bases align to TRBD1. V shed 1 base and J 1 base; nucleotides not matched to a gene: 1. The CDR3 is 14 amino acids. Germline V gene lookup returns CDR1 SGHKS and CDR2 YYEKEE (reference sequence). Written as DNA, the CDR3 is TGTGCCAGCAGCTTGAGACAGGGGTCCTACGAGCAGTACTTC. This gives the protein CASSLRQGSYEQYF.

This clonotype was observed a handful of times. V gene TRBV18 combines with J gene TRBJ1-1; 7 bases map to TRBD1. CDR1 is KGHSH and CDR2 is LQKENI in the germline V gene. The J segment lost 10 bases and the V segment lost 8 bases, leaving 16 bases of the junction unmatched. The CDR3 extends over 14 amino acids. DNA of the CDR3: TGTGCCAGCGCAACAAGCGGACAGGAGGGGGGAGCTTTCTTT. Translating gives CASATSGQEGGAFF.

The chain carries TRBV5-1 and TRBJ2-6, with D perhaps TRBD2 (6 bases). This CDR3 is 16 amino acids long. CDR1 SGHRS and CDR2 YFSETQ come from the germline V gene. Trimming stripped 0 bases from V and 2 bases from J, with 9 bases between. The CDR3 here is CASSLGGATGANVLTF. CDR3 sequence (DNA): TGCGCCAGCAGCTTGGGCGGGGCGACTGGGGCCAACGTCCTGACTTTC.

In this sample, this clonotype turned up a few times. The chain links TRBV9 to TRBJ2-5; 10 bases fit TRBD2. J lost 4 bases, V lost 0 bases, and 6 bases had no gene match. Germline V gives CDR1 SGDLS, CDR2 YYNGEE. This CDR3 has 16 residues. As DNA, the CDR3 is TGTGCCAGCAGCGTAGGAAGCGGGAGGGCCACAGAGACCCAGTACTTC. Amino acids: CASSVGSGRATETQYF.

This clonotype was seen a few times. The rearrangement joins TRBV24-1 to TRBJ1-5; no clear D. This CDR3 is built from 14 residues. Trimming pared 4 bases from V and 6 bases from J, leaving 12 bases between. The V gene's germline CDR1 is KGHDR and CDR2 SFDVKD. CDR3 region: CATSEAGWSQPQHF. The CDR3 nucleotides are TGTGCCACCAGTGAGGCCGGGTGGTCTCAGCCCCAGCATTTT.